This T cell receptor beta chain was profiled in a study of PD-1 blockade in classical Hodgkin lymphoma. Study details: Administration of nivolumab to patients was at 3 mg/kg intravenously every 2 weeks.

All trial patients relapsed after autologous stem cell transplantation. Study-wide findings and caveats: Newly diagnosed patients were reported to start with lower TCR diversity than healthy donors. It was CD4+ TCR diversity, not CD8+, that rose significantly by C4D1. For complete responders, baseline diversity was comparable to that of newly diagnosed patients.

About this clone itself: The antigen is unknown.

V was shortened by 7 bases and J by 1 base, with 13 bases between the two germline ends. The CDR3 sequence is 14 residues long. Germline values: CDR1 SGHVS, CDR2 FQNEAQ. Produced via immunoSEQ multiplex PCR; TCRdb's table is partial and in-frame only. The profile covers approximately 18,000 clones, with approximately 60% appearing a single time and under 9.5% taken by the ten largest. Material: peripheral blood mononuclear cells (PBMCs), obtained before the second cycle of nivolumab. V and J are TRBV7-8 and TRBJ1-1; D may be TRBD1 (5 bases). The sequence derives from a human donor with classical Hodgkin lymphoma. CDR3 nucleotides: TGTGCCAGCACCGAGTGGGGCCCGAACACTGAAGCTTTCTTT. It is translated as CASTEWGPNTEAFF.